Following are 27 T cell receptor beta chains from one sample sequenced in a study of blood T cell repertoires in COVID-19. Using immunoSEQ multiplex PCR, the repertoire was profiled, and TCRdb retains in-frame clones only, with some absent. There are fewer than 350,000 clones in the sample; roughly 88% occur only once, and 2.3% lies in the top ten. Material: PBMCs or T cells enriched from blood (not recorded which). Receptor source: a woman aged 40 to 49 with acute COVID-19.

The rearrangement uses TRBV29-1 and TRBJ1-1; 9 positions match TRBD1. From germline, CDR1 is SQVTM and CDR2 ANQGSEA. With V trimmed by 6 bases and J by 4 bases, 12 bases remained unmatched. The CDR3 is made up of 15 amino acids. The chain's CDR3 is CSVGGDRVIGTEAFF. In DNA, the CDR3 is TGCAGCGTCGGGGGGGACAGGGTAATTGGCACTGAAGCTTTCTTT.

The chain joins TRBV29-1 to TRBJ1-5, with TRBD1 matching over 7 bases. CDR3 length: 13 residues. With V trimmed by 4 bases and J by 1 base, 1 base remained unmatched. Germline CDR1 is SQVTM and CDR2 is ANQGSEA. CDR3 nucleotides: TGCAGCGTTGGAGGGGGCAGCAATCAGCCCCAGCATTTT. Translating gives CSVGGGSNQPQHF.

This sequence joins TRBV10-3 and TRBJ1-2, with 11 positions matching TRBD1. The CDR3 runs to 18 residues. Unmatched junction bases numbered 11, after V lost 5 bases and J lost 0 bases. Germline V CDR1 and CDR2: ENHRY, SYGVKD. The CDR3 DNA reads TGTGCCATCAGTACCCCCGGGACAGGGGGGGCAGCTAACTATGGCTACACCTTC. Residues: CAISTPGTGGAANYGYTF.

This clone showed up just once. At one of its ends the junction is not consistent with the germline gene, which may arise from a read error. The V call is TRBV6-5, the J call TRBJ1-4, with D perhaps matching TRBD1 (6 bases). CDR3 length: 14 residues. Germline V gene lookup returns CDR1 MNHEY and CDR2 SVGAGI. CDR3: CASGGGDRPRTSIF. As DNA, the CDR3 is TGTGCCAGCGGGGGGGGAGACAGGCCCCGAACATCGATTTTT.

The rearrangement uses TRBV7-3 and TRBJ1-6, with 8 bases lining up with TRBD1. The CDR3 has 14 residues. Germline CDR1 reads SGHTA; CDR2 reads FQGTGA. V gave up 2 bases and J gave up 7 bases; unmatched junction bases: 1. CDR3 protein: CASSLGTGNSPLHF. Written as DNA, the CDR3 is TGTGCCAGCAGCTTAGGGACAGGCAATTCACCCCTCCACTTT. Full variable domain (outside the CDR3, taken from reference TRBV7-3 and TRBJ1-6): GAGVSQTPSNKVTEKGKYVELRCDPISGHTALYWYRQSLGQGPEFLIYFQGTGAADDSGLPNDRFFAVRPEGSVSTLKIQRTERGDSAVYLCASSLGTGNSPLHFGNGTRLTVT.

This chain connects TRBV10-3 to TRBJ1-2; D might be TRBD1 (5 bases). This CDR3 comprises 14 residues. Germline CDR1 is ENHRY and CDR2 is SYGVKD. V was shortened by 0 bases and J by 2 bases, with 7 bases between the two germline ends. The CDR3 loop reads CAISESRQNYGYTF. Here the CDR3 DNA reads TGTGCCATCAGTGAGTCGAGACAGAACTATGGCTACACCTTC.

The gene calls are TRBV2 and TRBJ1-3; D perhaps matches TRBD1 (5 bases). The CDR3 totals 15 residues. Trimming stripped 2 bases from V and 3 bases from J, with 11 bases between. The germline CDR1 and CDR2 sequences are SNHLY and FYNNEI. This CDR3 reads CASSEWAGIGNTIYF. The CDR3 coding sequence is TGTGCCAGCAGTGAATGGGCAGGGATTGGAAACACCATATATTTT.

The rearrangement joins TRBV5-1 to TRBJ2-7, with TRBD1 identical over 8 bases. Losses at the gene ends were 4 bases for V and 2 bases for J; bases not matched to a gene: 8. Germline V gene lookup returns CDR1 SGHRS and CDR2 YFSETQ. The CDR3 spans 15 residues. The CDR3 protein is CASSLTGGTTYEQYF. As DNA, the CDR3 is TGCGCCAGCAGCCTAACAGGGGGAACGACCTACGAGCAGTACTTC.

The gene calls are TRBV24-1 and TRBJ2-1; possibly TRBD2 for D (6 bases). This CDR3 comprises 17 residues. V lost 6 bases and J 0 bases, leaving 17 bases between the germline ends. Germline V gene sequence: CDR1 KGHDR, CDR2 SFDVKD. Here the CDR3 DNA reads TGTGCCACCAGTTCGGGGCTGGGGAGGAGCTCCTACAATGAGCAGTTCTTC. This gives the protein CATSSGLGRSSYNEQFF.

The CDR3 sequence: CASSPMAGAGETQYF. CDR3 nucleotides: TGTGCCAGCAGCCCAATGGCGGGAGCGGGAGAGACCCAGTACTTC. J is TRBJ2-5 and V is TRBV3-1 (or the pseudogene TRBV3-2), with 7 nucleotides matching TRBD2. The CDR3 is 15 amino acids. The germline V gene has CDR1 LGHDT and CDR2 YNNKEL (reference sequence). With 4 bases clipped from V and 4 bases from J, the junction kept 9 bases outside the gene matches.

The genes are TRBV12-3 or TRBV12-4 and TRBJ1-1; D unclear. V lost 4 bases and J lost 11, with 14 bases in between. The CDR3 extends over 12 amino acids. CDR3 residues: CASSSTPKAAFF. CDR3 coding DNA: TGTGCCAGCAGTTCAACCCCCAAAGCGGCTTTCTTT.

The rearrangement joins TRBV2 to TRBJ2-7, with 7 bases identical to TRBD1. CDR3 length: 14 residues. Unmatched junction bases numbered 7, after V lost 6 bases and J lost 2 bases. Germline V gives CDR1 SNHLY, CDR2 FYNNEI. The CDR3 bases are TGTGCCAGCAGGGAAATCGACAGGGCCTACGAGCAGTACTTC. Amino acids: CASREIDRAYEQYF.

The chain carries TRBV5-1 and TRBJ1-5, with a possible D match to TRBD1 (6 bases). This CDR3 contains 16 residues. CDR1 and CDR2 (germline): SGHRS, YFSETQ. V gave up 4 bases and J gave up 0 bases, with 14 bases separating them. CDR3 region: CASSPAPRGSNQPQHF. For the CDR3, the DNA is TGCGCCAGCAGCCCGGCCCCCAGGGGTAGCAATCAGCCCCAGCATTTT.

The genes are TRBV12-3 or TRBV12-4 and TRBJ2-7, with a tentative D call TRBD1 (6 bases). The CDR3 spans 13 residues. Between the trimmed V and J ends, which lost 5 bases and 2 bases, there was a span of 10 bases. CDR3 DNA: TGTGCCAGCAGTCTGAACAGGGCCTACGAGCAGTACTTC. Translated, it gives CASSLNRAYEQYF.

V and J are TRBV6-5 and TRBJ1-1; 7 bases match TRBD1. CDR1 and CDR2 (germline): MNHEY, SVGAGI. The CDR3 contains 14 residues. Germline trimming cut 6 bases from V and 4 bases from J; bases unmatched to any gene: 8. The CDR3 region has the DNA TGTGCCAGCAGACGTACAGGGGAATCCACTGAAGCTTTCTTT. It codes for CASRRTGESTEAFF.

The chain has TRBV5-1 and TRBJ1-1; tentative D call: TRBD1 (5 bases). The CDR3 covers 13 residues. CDR1 and CDR2 (germline): SGHRS, YFSETQ. V shed 8 bases and J shed 6 bases, with 17 bases lying between them. The DNA for the CDR3 is TGCGCCAGTTCCTCGGGGGGGAGGTCTGAAGCTTTCTTT. It yields the protein CASSSGGRSEAFF. Full variable domain (missing parts from reference TRBV5-1 and TRBJ1-1): KAGVTQTPRYLIKTRGQQVTLSCSPISGHRSVSWYQQTPGQGLQFLFEYFSETQRNKGNFPGRFSGRQFSNSRSEMNVSTLELGDSALYLCASSSGGRSEAFFGQGTRLTVV.

The chain has TRBV7-2 and TRBJ1-6; tentative D call: TRBD1 (6 bases). V was pared by 5 bases and J by 7 bases, with 18 bases between. CDR3 length equals 16 residues. Germline CDR1 is SGHTA and CDR2 is FQGNSA. As DNA, the CDR3 is TGTGCCAGCAGCCCCAATCGCGGGGGGCGGAATTCACCCCTCCACTTT. Protein sequence: CASSPNRGGRNSPLHF.

V and J are TRBV30 and TRBJ1-4, with no clear D. The germline V gene has CDR1 GTSNPN and CDR2 SVGIG (reference sequence). V dropped 2 bases and J dropped 5 bases, with 15 bases sitting between them. The CDR3 runs to 15 residues. CDR3 sequence reads: CAWSKVAGGNEKLFF. In DNA, the CDR3 is TGTGCCTGGAGTAAAGTGGCTGGCGGGAATGAAAAACTGTTTTTT. The whole variable domain, filled in from reference TRBV30 and TRBJ1-4, reads SQTIHQWPATLVQPVGSPLSLECTVEGTSNPNLYWYRQAAGRGLQLLFYSVGIGQISSEVPQNLSASRPQDRQFILSSKKLLLSDSGFYLCAWSKVAGGNEKLFFGSGTQLSVL.

The chain carries TRBV28 and TRBJ1-1; D gene ambiguous. V lost 7 bases and J lost 3, with 12 bases in between. Germline V gene lookup returns CDR1 MDHEN and CDR2 SYDVKM. This CDR3 comprises 13 residues. As DNA, the CDR3 is TGTGCCAGCAACCTAAGGGAGTACACTGAAGCTTTCTTT. It specifies CASNLREYTEAFF.

CDR3 protein: CASSGQGAGELFF. CDR3 nucleotides: TGTGCCAGCTCAGGACAGGGGGCCGGGGAGCTGTTTTTT. The rearrangement joins TRBV19 to TRBJ2-2, with 10 positions matching TRBD1. The germline V gene has CDR1 LNHDA and CDR2 SQIVND (reference sequence). V shed 9 bases and J 6 bases; nucleotides not matched to a gene: 4. This CDR3 comprises 13 residues.

The chain links TRBV5-4 to TRBJ1-2; no definite D call. The V end lost 3 bases, the J end lost 5 bases, and 14 bases lay between the germline ends. The CDR3 sequence is 14 residues long. Germline CDR1 and CDR2: SGHNT and YYREEE (reference sequence). The CDR3 is CASSSSAYPYGYTF. CDR3 sequence (DNA): TGTGCCAGCAGCTCCTCAGCGTACCCATATGGCTACACCTTC. Complete variable domain (other parts from reference TRBV5-4 and TRBJ1-2): ETGVTQSPTHLIKTRGQQVTLRCSSQSGHNTVSWYQQALGQGPQFIFQYYREEENGRGNFPPRFSGLQFPNYSSELNVNALELDDSALYLCASSSSAYPYGYTFGSGTRLTVV.

This clone showed up just a few times. The J gene is TRBJ1-5, the V gene TRBV7-2; D gene uncertain. Between the trimmed V and J ends, which lost 2 bases and 0 bases, there was a span of 8 bases. The CDR3 loop spans 15 amino acids. Germline CDR1 SGHTA, CDR2 FQGNSA. CDR3 amino acids: CASSLSQNSNQPQHF. The CDR3 coding sequence is TGTGCCAGCAGCTTAAGCCAAAATAGCAATCAGCCCCAGCATTTT.

The chain joins TRBV19 to TRBJ2-3; TRBD1 might be the D (6 bases). The CDR3 is 14 amino acids. Germline V lookup: CDR1 LNHDA, CDR2 SQIVND (reference sequence). V was trimmed by 3 bases and J by 6 bases, leaving 13 bases between them. The CDR3 region is CASSIGRGGDTQYF. DNA of the CDR3: TGTGCCAGTAGTATCGGCAGGGGTGGTGATACGCAGTATTTT.

A single count supports this clone. The chain is built from TRBV3-1 (or the pseudogene TRBV3-2) and TRBJ1-5; no clear D. The germline gives CDR1 LGHDT, CDR2 YNNKEL (reference sequence). The CDR3 extends over 13 amino acids. Trimming removed 0 bases from V and 6 bases from J, with 6 bases in between. CDR3 sequence (DNA): TGTGCCAGCAGCCAAGATCGGTTTCAGCCCCAGCATTTT. Translation: CASSQDRFQPQHF.

V gene TRBV10-3 combines with J gene TRBJ1-4; TRBD1 matches 8 bases. Germline-derived CDR1 and CDR2 are ENHRY and SYGVKD. V trimming: 8 bases; J trimming: 0 bases; junction bases outside the gene matches: 5. The CDR3 is 15 amino acids. The CDR3 DNA reads TGTGCCATCGGAGGACAGGGAACAACTAATGAAAAACTGTTTTTT. Translating gives CAIGGQGTTNEKLFF.

This chain links TRBV29-1 with TRBJ1-1; no firm D call. V was clipped by 4 bases and J by 1 base, with 10 bases between them. This CDR3 comprises 13 residues. The germline V gene has CDR1 SQVTM and CDR2 ANQGSEA. In DNA form, the CDR3 reads TGCAGCGTTGTTAGACACCCGAACACTGAAGCTTTCTTT. It yields the protein CSVVRHPNTEAFF.

The rearrangement joins TRBV5-1 to TRBJ2-7, with a weak D call TRBD1 (5 bases). The CDR3 is 14 residues long. V lost 0 bases, J lost 7 bases, and 14 bases lay in between. The germline V gene encodes CDR1 SGHRS and CDR2 YFSETQ. In DNA form, the CDR3 reads TGCGCCAGCAGCTTGGTCCAGGGTGTCGTTGAGCAGTACTTC. Protein sequence: CASSLVQGVVEQYF.